A single sample is the source of the 30 T cell receptor beta chains below, sequenced in a study of monozygotic twins with inflammatory bowel disease. Following a re-call of the 5' RACE reads, TCRdb has one entry per CDR3 protein and lacks DNA. The sample has more than 300,000 distinct CDR3 sequences, and its top ten clones hold around 2.6%. Sequenced input: blood. Receptors were obtained from a human donor with ulcerative colitis or Crohn's disease, or a healthy co-twin of an affected twin (not recorded which).

The rearrangement joins TRBV20-1 to TRBJ2-3; the TRBD1 assignment by TCRdb is unverifiable without DNA. Germline CDR1 reads DFQATT; CDR2 reads SNEGSKA (reference sequence). The CDR3 sequence is 16 residues long. This chain's CDR3 is CSARDPSGTSTDTQYF.

The chain uses TRBV7-3 and TRBJ2-3; the TCRdb D gene call, TRBD1, has no DNA to confirm it. Germline CDR1 is SGHTA and CDR2 is FQGTGA. The CDR3 is made up of 15 amino acids. CDR3 in amino acids: CASTLAGPAGDTQYF.

This chain links TRBV20-1 with TRBJ2-5. This CDR3 comprises 15 residues. The germline gives CDR1 DFQATT, CDR2 SNEGSKA (reference sequence). CDR3 sequence reads: CSARELAYPQETQYF.

V gene TRBV7-2 combines with J gene TRBJ1-6. Germline CDR1 reads SGHTA; CDR2 reads FQGNSA. The CDR3 is made up of 15 amino acids. This chain's CDR3 is CASSLRTAIDSPLHF.

J is TRBJ2-4 and V is TRBV14; checking the TCRdb D call of TRBD1 is not possible without DNA. The germline V gene encodes CDR1 SGHDN and CDR2 FVKESK. This CDR3 has 13 amino acids. The CDR3 is CASKWGAKNIQYF.

The chain has TRBV4-2 and TRBJ2-5; there is no DNA to check the TCRdb D call of TRBD2. The CDR3 is made up of 15 amino acids. The germline V gene encodes CDR1 LGHNA and CDR2 YNFKEQ. The CDR3 is CASNQAQKREETQYF.

The chain links TRBV24-1 to TRBJ2-5; TCRdb's D call of TRBD2 is untestable without DNA. The CDR3 has 13 residues. From germline, CDR1 is KGHDR and CDR2 SFDVKD. The CDR3 protein is CATSDRAKETQYF.

This chain connects TRBV18 to TRBJ1-1. The CDR3 is made up of 12 amino acids. From germline, CDR1 is KGHSH and CDR2 LQKENI. The CDR3 spells CASSFVLTEAFF.

This chain connects TRBV7-2 to TRBJ2-7. Germline V lookup: CDR1 SGHTA, CDR2 FQGNSA. The CDR3 consists of 11 residues. CDR3 residues: CANHLVYEQYF.

The chain couples TRBV18 to TRBJ2-3. CDR3 length equals 17 residues. Germline V CDR1 and CDR2: KGHSH, LQKENI. The CDR3 loop reads CASSSDRVGITTDTQYF.

The chain employs TRBV27 and TRBJ2-3; there is no DNA to check the TCRdb D call of TRBD1. Germline CDR1 reads MNHEY; CDR2 reads SMNVEV (reference sequence). This CDR3 region has 15 residues. This CDR3 reads CASSLMGPHTDTQYF.

The chain combines TRBV5-1 with TRBJ1-3. The CDR3 covers 13 residues. Germline V gene sequence: CDR1 SGHRS, CDR2 YFSETQ. The CDR3 is CASSYTRNYTIYF.

CDR3 sequence: CASSEAAQGALTAEAFF. The chain couples TRBV2 to TRBJ1-1; TCRdb lists TRBD1, though no DNA is available to test this call. This CDR3 is built from 17 residues. CDR1 and CDR2 (germline): SNHLY, FYNNEI.

The CDR3 is CASSQGLPAGNTIYF. The rearrangement uses TRBV14 and TRBJ1-3. Germline V gene data show CDR1 as SGHDN and CDR2 as FVKESK. The CDR3 has 15 residues.

The chain recombines TRBV28 with TRBJ1-3. There are 13 residues in the CDR3. CDR1 is MDHEN and CDR2 is SYDVKM in the germline V gene. The CDR3 loop is CASETISGNTIYF.

The gene calls are TRBV2 and TRBJ2-7; TCRdb gives TRBD1 as the D gene, but with no DNA this cannot be confirmed. Per the germline V gene, CDR1 is SNHLY and CDR2 is FYNNEI. CDR3 length: 14 amino acids. The CDR3 sequence: CASSPDRGMGEQYF.

The genes are TRBV25-1 and TRBJ2-5; there is no DNA to check the TCRdb D call of TRBD1. This CDR3 has 14 amino acids. From germline, CDR1 is MGHDK and CDR2 SYGVNS. CDR3 amino acids: CASSDAARYDWPHF.

The chain employs TRBV30 and TRBJ2-7; the TCRdb call, TRBD1, lacks DNA for checking. The germline CDR1 and CDR2 sequences are GTSNPN and SVGIG (reference sequence). The CDR3 totals 14 residues. The CDR3 region is CAWNFRDRGHEQYF.

The chain couples TRBV5-1 to TRBJ1-2; the D gene TCRdb calls, TRBD1, cannot be checked with no DNA. This CDR3 has 13 amino acids. Germline lookup yields CDR1 SGHRS and CDR2 YFSETQ. The CDR3 loop is CASSQTGPGGYTF.

The genes are TRBV5-1 and TRBJ1-3. This CDR3 spans 15 amino acids. Germline V CDR1 and CDR2: SGHRS, YFSETQ. CDR3 residues: CASSSGRNSGNTIYF.

The chain uses TRBV9 and TRBJ1-2; without DNA, the TCRdb call of TRBD1 cannot be checked. CDR1 and CDR2 (germline): SGDLS, YYNGEE. The length of the CDR3 is 16 residues. The CDR3: CASSVDSARQGSGYTF.

The genes are TRBV12-3 or TRBV12-4 and TRBJ2-7; no DNA is available, so the TRBD2 call from TCRdb remains unchecked. CDR3 size: 16 residues. CDR3 sequence reads: CASSLEGHPQFYEQYF.

The chain recombines TRBV12-3 or TRBV12-4 with TRBJ2-2; TCRdb reports TRBD1, a call that lacks DNA to check it against. CDR3 length: 16 residues. The CDR3 region is CASSQSDSPGTGELFF.

This chain uses TRBV7-2 with TRBJ1-2; there is no DNA to check the TCRdb D call of TRBD1. The CDR3 runs 13 residues. Germline V gene sequence: CDR1 SGHTA, CDR2 FQGNSA. CDR3 sequence reads: CASSSTGWGGYTF.

The rearrangement joins TRBV25-1 to TRBJ2-5; TCRdb picks TRBD1, but there is no DNA to check that call. Germline V gives CDR1 MGHDK, CDR2 SYGVNS. The CDR3 is 16 residues long. The CDR3 loop reads CASSEFAGGSQETQYF.

The chain joins TRBV5-1 to TRBJ1-3. The germline V gene encodes CDR1 SGHRS and CDR2 YFSETQ. This CDR3 has 14 amino acids. The CDR3 reads CASSVSNFGNTIYF.

This chain links TRBV7-3 with TRBJ2-2; absent DNA, TCRdb's TRBD2 call cannot be checked. Germline loops: CDR1 SGHTA, CDR2 FQGTGA. This CDR3 is 16 amino acids long. The CDR3 sequence: CASSETVAAYTGELFF.

The chain links TRBV20-1 to TRBJ1-6; with no DNA, the TCRdb D assignment of TRBD1 cannot be verified. The CDR3 covers 18 residues. Germline-derived CDR1 and CDR2 are DFQATT and SNEGSKA (reference sequence). CDR3 region: CSALSPGHQSQYNSPLHF.

This chain's CDR3 is CASSLGSVIAGELFF. The chain links TRBV5-1 to TRBJ2-2. The CDR3 has 15 residues. Germline values: CDR1 SGHRS, CDR2 YFSETQ. The full variable domain, with the rest looked up from reference TRBV5-1 and TRBJ2-2, is KAGVTQTPRYLIKTRGQQVTLSCSPISGHRSVSWYQQTPGQGLQFLFEYFSETQRNKGNFPGRFSGRQFSNSRSEMNVSTLELGDSALYLCASSLGSVIAGELFFGEGSRLTVL.

The chain joins TRBV5-1 to TRBJ2-1; absent DNA, TCRdb's TRBD2 call cannot be checked. There are 17 residues in the CDR3. The germline CDR1 and CDR2 sequences are SGHRS and YFSETQ. This chain's CDR3 is CASTLSAGGVSYNEQFF.